This T cell receptor beta chain emerged from a study of T cell clones after liver transplantation. The study, taken as a whole, reports: Migration into the graft, not deletion, may explain lost graft donor-reactive T cells. Low donor cell numbers restricted donor-reactive repertoire measurement in a couple of subjects.

Germline CDR1 MNHEY, CDR2 SMNVEV (reference sequence). Trimming took 4 bases from V and 0 from J, leaving 6 bases between them. This CDR3 comprises 13 residues. The method was immunoSEQ multiplex PCR; TCRdb's version includes in-frame clones alone and lacks a portion of them. The table includes some 75,000 clones, about 80% detected once. The table lists this clone with a count of one. The target antigen is unknown. The sample was CD4+ T cells from blood, taken before liver transplant. The receptor comes from a human donor who received a liver transplant. The chain joins TRBV27 to TRBJ1-1, with D hard to call. This CDR3 is CASSWGLNTEAFF. CDR3 sequence (DNA): TGTGCCAGCAGTTGGGGTTTGAACACTGAAGCTTTCTTT.